A selection of T cell receptor beta chains follows, all from one sample in a study of post-analysis software for immune sequencing data. TCRdb independently ran MiXCR on the PCR reads; one entry per CDR3 protein. The sample contains about 540,000 distinct CDR3 sequences, around a third of which appear only once. The sequenced sample was blood. These receptors were collected from a girl aged 2-17 years with multiple sclerosis. The CDR3 runs from the conserved cysteine through the conserved F or W. The D gene is left open where the match is weak. Not every row has a clone size; where given, it reads once, few, many or a size class.

clone size | D gene | J gene | V gene | CDR3 DNA | CDR3 protein
. | . | TRBJ2-5 | TRBV7-7 | TGTGCCAGCAGCGAAGGCTCCTCCCCGGAGACCCAGTACTTC | CASSEGSSPETQYF
. | TRBD1 | TRBJ1-2 | TRBV2 | TGTGCCAGCAGTGAAGTAGCAAGACAGGGGTTAGGCTACACCTTC | CASSEVARQGLGYTF
. | . | TRBJ1-2 | TRBV6-5 | TGTGCCAGCAGCCAGGGAGGCACAGGGCTGCAGGGCTACACCTTC | CASSQGGTGLQGYTF
few | . | TRBJ1-1 | TRBV5-1 | TGCGCCAGCTGGGCCGGGCCGAACACTGAAGCTTTCTTT | CASWAGPNTEAFF
. | TRBD2 | TRBJ2-7 | TRBV7-2 | TGTGCCAGCAGCTCGCGACTAGCGGGGCCATACAATGAGCAGTACTTC | CASSSRLAGPYNEQYF
. | TRBD1 | TRBJ1-4 | TRBV12-3/TRBV12-4 | TGTGCCAGCAGTGACGGGACAGGGCGTGAAAAACTGTTTTTT | CASSDGTGREKLFF
few | . | TRBJ1-1 | TRBV29-1 | TGCAGCGTTGCTATAGGGCTTGGTGAAGCTTTCTTT | CSVAIGLGEAFF
. | . | TRBJ2-1 | TRBV7-9 | TGTGCCAGCAGCCCCAGCGTGGGCTCCTACAATGAGCAGTTCTTC | CASSPSVGSYNEQFF
few | TRBD1 | TRBJ2-7 | TRBV6-1 | TGTGCCAGCAAGGGGATCAGCGACAGGGGGCACGAGCAGTACTTC | CASKGISDRGHEQYF
. | . | TRBJ2-1 | TRBV5-5 | TGTGCCAGCCCCCAGGGGGGCTACAATGAGCAGTTCTTC | CASPQGGYNEQFF
few | TRBD1 | TRBJ2-3 | TRBV12-3/TRBV12-4 | TGTGCCAGCAGTTCTCCGACACAGGGGACAGATACGCAGTATTTT | CASSSPTQGTDTQYF
few | . | TRBJ1-6 | TRBV15 | TGTGCCACCAGCAAAGGCCCGGAAAGCTCCTATAATTCACCCCTCCACTTT | CATSKGPESSYNSPLHF
few | . | TRBJ2-1 | TRBV7-2 | TGTGCCAGCAGCTTAGAGACGGCCTGGGACAATGAGCAGTTCTTC | CASSLETAWDNEQFF
. | . | TRBJ2-3 | TRBV11-2 | TGTGCCAGCAGCTCCCGTCTTCAGTATTTT | CASSSRLQYF
. | . | TRBJ1-4 | TRBV12-3/TRBV12-4 | TGTGCCAGCACCCTTGTAGCAACTAATGAAAAACGGTTTTTT | CASTLVATNEKRFF
few | . | TRBJ1-2 | TRBV12-3/TRBV12-4 | TGTGCCAGCAGTTCCGACGTCGGCTATGGCTACACCTTC | CASSSDVGYGYTF
. | . | TRBJ2-1 | TRBV2 | TGTGCCAGCAGTGAAACGGCAGGAACAACCTCCTACAATGAGCAGTTCTTC | CASSETAGTTSYNEQFF